These 8 T cell receptor beta chains were sequenced from one sample in a study of graft-versus-host responses after intestinal transplantation (TCRdb year 2021). For these receptors, no antigen is known. Receptor amplification or capture employed the immunoSEQ multiplex PCR assay. TCRdb limited this immuneACCESS table to in-frame rearrangements with V and J called. A share of clones is missing; checked studies link under half to unresolved V genes, and the rest is unexplained. Across this sample there are about 88,000 clones, with roughly 90% seen only once. The ten largest make up approximately 0.11% of the sample. The time point label, as the study defines it: cells obtained before transplantation from donor or recipient. The sequencing here drew on unstimulated CD4+ T cells sorted from spleen or lymph node cells, taken before intestinal transplant. All receptors come from a human donor who received an intestinal transplant.

The gene calls are TRBV5-1 and TRBJ2-2, with TRBD2 matching 8 bases. V lost 1 base and J lost 7; bases outside the gene matches: 6. The CDR3 totals 15 residues. Germline CDR1 SGHRS, CDR2 YFSETQ. CDR3 amino acids: CASSLRTSQGGELFF. In DNA form, the CDR3 reads TGCGCCAGCAGCTTGAGGACTAGCCAGGGCGGGGAGCTGTTTTTT. The variable domain in full, completed from reference TRBV5-1 and TRBJ2-2, reads KAGVTQTPRYLIKTRGQQVTLSCSPISGHRSVSWYQQTPGQGLQFLFEYFSETQRNKGNFPGRFSGRQFSNSRSEMNVSTLELGDSALYLCASSLRTSQGGELFFGEGSRLTVL.

J is TRBJ1-2 and V is TRBV2; 9 nucleotides agree with TRBD1. Looked up from germline, CDR1 is SNHLY and CDR2 is FYNNEI. The CDR3 covers 15 residues. Trimming took 6 bases from V and 3 from J; bases not matched to a gene: 8. The CDR3: CASSDRDRAHYGYTF. The CDR3 DNA reads TGTGCCAGCAGCGACCGGGACAGGGCCCACTATGGCTACACCTTC.

The rearrangement uses TRBV6-6 and TRBJ1-1; D unclear. Between the trimmed V and J ends, which lost 6 bases and 1 base, there was a span of 12 bases. The CDR3 contains 14 residues. Looked up from germline, CDR1 is MNHNY and CDR2 is SVGAGI (reference sequence). CDR3 sequence (DNA): TGTGCCAGCAGACCGGACGGGAAGAACACTGAAGCTTTCTTT. Protein sequence: CASRPDGKNTEAFF.

The chain joins TRBV11-2 to TRBJ2-5; weak D call: TRBD2 (5 bases). Trimming stripped 2 bases from V and 5 bases from J, with 12 bases between. The CDR3 length is 14 residues. Germline lookup yields CDR1 SGHAT and CDR2 FQNNGV. Here the CDR3 reads CASSLTTAGETQYF. CDR3 in DNA: TGTGCCAGCAGCTTAACTACGGCGGGTGAGACCCAGTACTTC.

The gene calls are TRBV5-1 and TRBJ1-2; D not certain. There are 15 residues in the CDR3. Germline CDR1 and CDR2: SGHRS and YFSETQ. The V end was cut by 0 bases, the J end by 6 bases, with 15 bases between. The CDR3 loop reads CASSLVPGGGDGYTF. The CDR3 nucleotides are TGCGCCAGCAGCTTGGTGCCAGGCGGCGGGGATGGCTACACCTTC.

This clone was observed once. Here the CDR3 DNA reads TGTGCCAGCAGCGTAGTGGGCATGAACACTGAAGCTTTCTTT. It codes for CASSVVGMNTEAFF. The V call is TRBV7-2, the J call TRBJ1-1; D is unclear. The CDR3 is 14 residues long. Trimming left V 5 bases short and J 0 bases short, with 10 bases between. The germline CDR1 and CDR2 sequences are SGHTA and FQGNSA. Looking up the rest from reference TRBV7-2 and TRBJ1-1 gives the full variable domain: GAGVSQSPSNKVTEKGKDVELRCDPISGHTALYWYRQSLGQGLEFLIYFQGNSAPDKSGLPSDRFSAERTGGSVSTLTIQRTQQEDSAVYLCASSVVGMNTEAFFGQGTRLTVV.

The chain uses TRBV10-3 and TRBJ2-7; perhaps TRBD1 as D (5 bases). V lost 7 bases and J 4 bases, leaving 17 bases between the germline ends. From germline, CDR1 is ENHRY and CDR2 SYGVKD. This CDR3 spans 14 amino acids. For the CDR3, the DNA is TGTGCCATCACCCAAGGGGTATTGGGTTACGAGCAGTACTTC. Protein sequence: CAITQGVLGYEQYF.

The V call is TRBV6-6, the J call TRBJ2-7, with D possibly TRBD2 on 6 matching bases. V was pared by 6 bases and J by 0 bases, with 9 bases between. Per germline, CDR1 MNHNY and CDR2 SVGAGI (reference sequence). The CDR3 totals 13 residues. The CDR3 here is CASRGLVSYEQYF. DNA for the CDR3: TGTGCCAGCAGGGGACTCGTCTCCTACGAGCAGTACTTC.